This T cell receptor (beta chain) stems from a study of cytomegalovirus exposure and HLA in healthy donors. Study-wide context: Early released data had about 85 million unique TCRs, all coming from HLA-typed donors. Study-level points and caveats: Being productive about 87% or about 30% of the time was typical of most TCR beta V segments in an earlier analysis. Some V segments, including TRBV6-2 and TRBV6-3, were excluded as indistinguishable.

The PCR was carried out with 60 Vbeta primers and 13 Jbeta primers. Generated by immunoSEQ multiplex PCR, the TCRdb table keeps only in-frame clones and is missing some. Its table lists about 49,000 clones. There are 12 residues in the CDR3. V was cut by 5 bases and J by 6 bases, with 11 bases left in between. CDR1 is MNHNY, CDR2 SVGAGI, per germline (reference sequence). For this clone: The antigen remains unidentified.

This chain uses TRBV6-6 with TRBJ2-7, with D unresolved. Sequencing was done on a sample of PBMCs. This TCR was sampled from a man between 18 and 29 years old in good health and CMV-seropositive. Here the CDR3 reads CASSPQFSEQYF. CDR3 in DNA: TGTGCCAGCAGTCCCCAGTTCTCCGAGCAGTACTTC.